Listed below are T cell receptor beta chains from one sample, sequenced in a study of control samples from healthy donors and cancer patients. The table came from immunoSEQ multiplex PCR; TCRdb's copy has only in-frame clones and leaves some out. The data show roughly 51,000 clones, approximately 89% seen once. Material for sequencing was PBMCs. These receptors originate from a man aged 40-50 years with colorectal cancer. CDR3s include the opening cysteine and the closing phenylalanine or tryptophan. The D gene is left open where the match is weak. Part of the rows lack a size; the others show once, few, many or a class for expanded clones.

TRBV5-1	TRBD1	once	TRBJ1-6	CASSEGQGAVNSPLHF	TGCGCCAGCAGCGAGGGACAGGGGGCTGTTAATTCACCCCTCCACTTT
TRBV6-5	-	-	TRBJ2-7	CASSYLEKTIYEQYF	TGTGCCAGCAGTTACCTCGAGAAAACTATTTACGAGCAGTACTTC
TRBV25-1	-	once	TRBJ1-1	CASSHTSGTEAFF	TGTGCCAGCAGTCACACATCTGGAACTGAAGCTTTCTTT
TRBV7-9	-	-	TRBJ1-1	CASRPQAGSSNTEAFF	TGTGCCAGCAGACCCCAAGCAGGGTCCAGTAACACTGAAGCTTTCTTT
TRBV13	-	-	TRBJ2-1	CASSSPSYNEQFF	TGTGCCAGCAGCTCTCCCTCCTACAATGAGCAGTTCTTC
TRBV19	TRBD2	once	TRBJ2-5	CASKLAGQETQYF	TGTGCCAGCAAACTAGCGGGGCAAGAGACCCAGTACTTC
TRBV4-1	-	few	TRBJ2-3	CASSQDSGPDTDTQYF	TGCGCCAGCAGCCAAGATAGCGGACCGGACACAGATACGCAGTATTTT
TRBV7-9	TRBD1	once	TRBJ1-4	CASSLTGGDTNEKLFF	TGTGCCAGCAGCTTAACAGGGGGGGACACTAATGAAAAACTGTTTTTT
TRBV10-3	TRBD2	-	TRBJ2-2	CAIRASGRADGELFF	TGTGCCATCAGAGCTAGCGGGAGGGCCGACGGGGAGCTGTTTTTT
TRBV10-3	-	-	TRBJ2-1	CAISESVVEQFF	TGTGCCATCAGTGAGTCGGTAGTTGAGCAGTTCTTC
TRBV15	TRBD1	-	TRBJ2-7	CATGAGQGVSEQYF	TGTGCCACCGGAGCGGGACAGGGGGTTTCCGAGCAGTACTTC
TRBV29-1	-	-	TRBJ2-1	CSVARLGTSNEQFF	TGCAGCGTCGCGCGACTGGGGACCTCCAATGAGCAGTTCTTC
TRBV7-8	-	-	TRBJ2-5	CASSSVEQETQYF	TGTGCCAGCAGCTCTGTTGAACAAGAGACCCAGTACTTC
TRBV28	-	-	TRBJ1-5	CASSWGQINQPQHF	TGTGCCAGCAGCTGGGGGCAGATTAATCAGCCCCAGCATTTT
TRBV18	-	-	TRBJ1-5	CASSRDSNQPQHF	TGTGCCAGCTCACGCGACAGCAATCAGCCCCAGCATTTT
TRBV5-4	-	-	TRBJ1-5	CASSLGGNGNQPQHF	TGTGCCAGCAGCTTAGGAGGTAATGGCAATCAGCCCCAGCATTTT
TRBV6-6	TRBD1	-	TRBJ1-1	CASRRDSWRAFF	TGTGCCAGCAGACGGGACAGCTGGCGAGCTTTCTTT
TRBV5-8	-	-	TRBJ2-1	CASSLFRDPKGEQFF	TGTGCCAGCAGCTTGTTTAGAGACCCGAAGGGTGAGCAGTTCTTC
TRBV12-3/TRBV12-4	TRBD2	-	TRBJ2-1	CASSLGTSSTKFF	TGTGCCAGCAGTTTGGGGACTAGCTCCACGAAGTTCTTC
TRBV5-1	-	-	TRBJ2-5	CASSLDIQGRETQYF	TGCGCCAGCAGCTTGGACATACAGGGAAGGGAGACCCAGTACTTC
TRBV2	-	-	TRBJ2-3	CASSEVSRDTQYF	TGTGCCAGCAGTGAGGTGAGCAGAGATACGCAGTATTTT
TRBV7-8	-	-	TRBJ2-1	CASSLQGSRNEQFF	TGTGCCAGCAGCTTACAGGGTTCCCGCAATGAGCAGTTCTTC
TRBV11-3	-	-	TRBJ2-7	CASSPRGDHSYEQYF	TGTGCCAGCAGCCCTAGAGGGGACCACTCCTACGAGCAGTACTTC
TRBV6-2/TRBV6-3	-	-	TRBJ1-1	CASSWGYTEAFF	TGTGCCAGCAGTTGGGGATACACTGAAGCTTTCTTT
TRBV6-2/TRBV6-3	TRBD2	-	TRBJ2-1	CASSWGTSGVNEQFF	TGTGCCAGCAGTTGGGGGACTAGCGGAGTCAATGAGCAGTTCTTC
TRBV9	-	-	TRBJ2-7	CASSVGGSYEQYF	TGTGCCAGCAGCGTAGGGGGTTCCTACGAGCAGTACTTC
TRBV5-1	-	once	TRBJ2-1	CASSHYNEQFF	TGCGCCAGCAGCCACTACAATGAGCAGTTCTTC
TRBV28	TRBD1	-	TRBJ2-7	CASTLGGLTYEQYF	TGTGCCAGCACCTTAGGGGGCTTGACCTACGAGCAGTACTTC
TRBV28	TRBD2	-	TRBJ2-1	CASSFPTSGGSYNEQFF	TGTGCCAGCAGTTTCCCGACTAGCGGGGGTTCCTACAATGAGCAGTTCTTC
TRBV18	-	-	TRBJ1-2	CASSPQTGANFGYTF	TGTGCCAGCTCCCCCCAGACTGGGGCGAACTTTGGCTACACCTTC
TRBV19	-	once	TRBJ1-2	CASLGGLYYGYTF	TGTGCCAGTCTCGGGGGGCTCTACTATGGCTACACCTTC
TRBV7-2	-	-	TRBJ1-1	CASSLQSDWTEAFF	TGTGCCAGCAGCTTACAAAGTGATTGGACTGAAGCTTTCTTT
TRBV5-4	-	few	TRBJ2-7	CASSFRGSYEQYF	TGTGCCAGCAGCTTTAGGGGTTCCTACGAGCAGTACTTC
TRBV12-5	TRBD1	-	TRBJ1-6	CASGLDRTGPSSYNSPLHF	TGTGCTAGTGGTTTGGACCGGACAGGACCAAGCTCCTATAATTCACCCCTCCACTTT
TRBV28	-	-	TRBJ1-5	CASREDSSNQPQHF	TGTGCCAGCAGAGAAGACAGCAGCAATCAGCCCCAGCATTTT
TRBV10-3	-	-	TRBJ1-5	CAISLHNNQPQHF	TGTGCCATCAGCCTCCATAACAATCAGCCCCAGCATTTT
TRBV19	TRBD1	-	TRBJ1-3	CASSMRGLPRRSGNTIYF	TGTGCCAGTAGTATGAGGGGGCTACCCCGCCGCTCTGGAAACACCATATATTTT
TRBV3-1/TRBV3-2	TRBD2	-	TRBJ2-1	CASSQTPGTRGNEQFF	TGTGCCAGCAGCCAGACACCCGGGACTAGGGGCAATGAGCAGTTCTTC
TRBV19	-	once	TRBJ2-3	CASSMGTGLNTDTQYF	TGTGCCAGTAGTATGGGGACGGGGCTAAACACAGATACGCAGTATTTT
TRBV7-2	-	-	TRBJ2-1	CASSLVPPDSYNEQFF	TGTGCCAGCAGCTTAGTCCCACCGGACAGCTACAATGAGCAGTTCTTC
TRBV7-2	TRBD2	-	TRBJ2-7	CASSLGGTSDYEQYF	TGTGCCAGCAGCTTAGGGGGGACTAGCGACTACGAGCAGTACTTC
TRBV25-1	TRBD2	-	TRBJ2-7	CASSYGTSGFEQYF	TGTGCCAGCAGTTACGGGACTAGCGGCTTCGAGCAGTACTTC
TRBV19	TRBD1	-	TRBJ1-4	CANSIDRDRPNEKLFF	TGTGCCAATAGTATAGACCGGGACAGGCCTAATGAAAAACTGTTTTTT
TRBV19	-	-	TRBJ1-1	CASSIESRAFF	TGTGCCAGTAGTATTGAGAGTAGGGCTTTCTTT
TRBV5-1	TRBD1	-	TRBJ1-2	CASSLVGDRVYGYTF	TGCGCCAGCAGCTTGGTGGGGGACAGGGTCTATGGCTACACCTTC